The sequence of this T cell receptor (beta chain) was determined in a study of cytomegalovirus exposure and HLA in healthy donors. Looking at the study overall: There were 100 million to 130 million unique TCR beta sequences, drawn from some 180 million T cells, in an earlier analysis. Clustering assigned about 79% of the roughly 420 genotyped donors to the Caucasian-associated ancestry cluster.

Primers: 60 Vbeta forward and 13 Jbeta reverse. Sequenced by immunoSEQ multiplex PCR; TCRdb stores in-frame clones only, minus some. The table lists some 71,000 clones, around four fifths of them singletons, with about a fifth in the top ten. After removal of 4 bases from V and 4 bases from J, the junction contained 6 bases not matched to a gene. The CDR3 totals 14 residues. Looked up from germline, CDR1 is SGHRS and CDR2 is YFSETQ. Study-wide results and caveats: Several of the most significant clusters appeared, in a later analysis, to be linked to common viral pathogens.

In regard to this clone: The antigen is not known.

Sequenced sample: PBMCs. V is TRBV5-1 and J is TRBJ2-7; 9 bases are shared with TRBD1. The TCR comes from a woman aged 30 to 39 in good health and CMV-seropositive. The CDR3 DNA reads TGCGCCAGCAGCCGGGGGACAGGGCGGTACGAGCAGTACTTC. It yields the protein CASSRGTGRYEQYF.